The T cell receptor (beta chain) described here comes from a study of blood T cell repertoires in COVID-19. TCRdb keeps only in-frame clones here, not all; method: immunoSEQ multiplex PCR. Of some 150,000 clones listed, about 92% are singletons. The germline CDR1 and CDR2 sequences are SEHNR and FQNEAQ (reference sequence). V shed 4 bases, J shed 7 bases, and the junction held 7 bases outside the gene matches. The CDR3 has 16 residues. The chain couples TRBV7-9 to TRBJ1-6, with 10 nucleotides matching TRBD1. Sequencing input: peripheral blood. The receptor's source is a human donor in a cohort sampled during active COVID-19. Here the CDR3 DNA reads TGTGCCAGCAGCTCACGGCGGGGACAGGGGAATTCACCCCTCCACTTT. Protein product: CASSSRRGQGNSPLHF.